This T cell receptor beta chain originates from a study of CD8+ T cells in alopecia areata. Overall study findings and caveats: Mice showed TCR sharing more clearly than patients did, possibly owing to HLA.

Sequencing relied on a cDNA template that was reverse transcribed from extracted RNA. Using immunoSEQ multiplex PCR, the repertoire was profiled, and TCRdb retains in-frame clones only, with some absent. The sample records some 100,000 clones, around two fifths being singletons. The germline V gene encodes CDR1 SEHNR and CDR2 FQNEAQ (reference sequence). The CDR3 totals 16 residues. Unmatched junction bases numbered 7, after V lost 4 bases and J lost 0 bases. This clone has at least ten counts. Its antigen remains unknown. Sequencing used CD4+ T cells sorted from blood. This rearrangement joins TRBV7-9 to TRBJ2-3; the match to TRBD2 covers 7 bases. This sequence originates from a human donor with alopecia areata. The CDR3 nucleotides are TGTGCCAGCAGCTCCATGCGGGGGACTAGCACAGATACGCAGTATTTT. Its translation: CASSSMRGTSTDTQYF.